One sample yielded the 21 T cell receptor beta chains listed below, sequenced in a study of cytomegalovirus exposure and HLA in healthy donors. 60 Vbeta and 13 Jbeta primers were used in PCR. Profiled with immunoSEQ multiplex PCR; TCRdb holds only in-frame clones, not every one. This table holds about 90,000 clones, roughly 60% found once. The sample comprised PBMCs. These receptors all stem from a woman aged 30 to 39 in good health and CMV-seropositive.

This clone has only a few counts. The chain joins TRBV10-3 to TRBJ2-2, with D uncertain. The V end was cut by 3 bases, the J end by 0 bases, with 8 bases between. The CDR3 length is 15 residues. Germline-derived CDR1 and CDR2 are ENHRY and SYGVKD. The CDR3, as DNA: TGTGCCATCAGTGACGGAGTCCCGAACACCGGGGAGCTGTTTTTT. It codes for CAISDGVPNTGELFF.

The chain employs TRBV2 and TRBJ1-4, with D perhaps TRBD1 (5 bases). The CDR3 spans 13 residues. V was shortened by 7 bases and J by 2 bases, with 8 bases between the two germline ends. CDR1 is SNHLY and CDR2 is FYNNEI in the germline V gene. The CDR3 spells CASNRFTNEKLFF. The CDR3 DNA reads TGTGCCAGCAACAGGTTTACTAATGAAAAACTGTTTTTT.

In its sample, this clone was seen once. The genes are TRBV29-1 and TRBJ1-4; no clear D. From germline, CDR1 is SQVTM and CDR2 ANQGSEA. Trimming stripped 3 bases from V and 8 bases from J, with 19 bases between. The CDR3 loop spans 15 amino acids. CDR3 in DNA: TGCAGCGTTGATAAGTTTGGTGCCCAGAGGGAAAAACTGTTTTTT. This encodes CSVDKFGAQREKLFF.

The chain uses TRBV5-1 and TRBJ2-1; 8 bases align to TRBD1. CDR3 size: 14 residues. The germline gives CDR1 SGHRS, CDR2 YFSETQ. Trimming removed 8 bases from V and 3 bases from J; junction bases left unmatched: 7. DNA of the CDR3: TGCGCCAGTAGCGACAGGGGTTTCTACAATGAGCAGTTCTTC. Encoded protein: CASSDRGFYNEQFF.

The V gene is TRBV5-1, the J gene TRBJ2-1; TRBD2 is a possible D gene (5 bases). The CDR3 is 14 amino acids. V gave up 0 bases and J gave up 4 bases, with 8 bases separating them. Germline CDR1 SGHRS, CDR2 YFSETQ. In DNA form, the CDR3 reads TGCGCCAGCAGCTTGGACTCGGGATACAATGAGCAGTTCTTC. Its translation: CASSLDSGYNEQFF.

This chain connects TRBV30 to TRBJ1-1; TRBD1 is a possible D gene (5 bases). The V end lost 1 base, the J end lost 3 bases, and 18 bases lay between the germline ends. Germline V gene sequence: CDR1 GTSNPN, CDR2 SVGIG (reference sequence). This CDR3 has 16 amino acids. The CDR3 DNA reads TGTGCCTGGAGTGGGCCCAACCAAGGGGCCGACACTGAAGCTTTCTTT. This encodes CAWSGPNQGADTEAFF. The variable domain in full, completed from reference TRBV30 and TRBJ1-1, reads SQTIHQWPATLVQPVGSPLSLECTVEGTSNPNLYWYRQAAGRGLQLLFYSVGIGQISSEVPQNLSASRPQDRQFILSSKKLLLSDSGFYLCAWSGPNQGADTEAFFGQGTRLTVV.

This sequence joins TRBV5-6 and TRBJ2-7, with 13 positions matching TRBD2. This CDR3 comprises 19 residues. The junction had 16 bases not matched to a gene; V was cut back by 4 bases and J by 3 bases. CDR1 SGHDT and CDR2 YYEEEE come from the germline V gene. CDR3 sequence: CASSLWTGTSGDFHYEQYF. CDR3 in DNA: TGTGCCAGCAGCCTCTGGACCGGGACTAGCGGGGATTTCCACTACGAGCAGTACTTC.

This chain connects TRBV9 to TRBJ1-1; D uncertain. Per the germline V gene, CDR1 is SGDLS and CDR2 is YYNGEE. Trimming took off 0 bases at V and 5 bases at J, with 11 bases between the two ends. The CDR3 sequence is 14 residues long. The CDR3 region is CASSVANFATEAFF. DNA for the CDR3: TGTGCCAGCAGCGTAGCCAACTTCGCGACTGAAGCTTTCTTT.

The chain is built from TRBV4-3 and TRBJ1-2; 10 positions match TRBD1. Trimming took 0 bases from V and 8 from J; bases not matched to a gene: 3. CDR1 and CDR2 (germline): LGHNA, YSLEER. The CDR3 has 14 residues. CDR3 region: CASSQDGTGEGYTF. Here the CDR3 DNA reads TGCGCCAGCAGCCAAGATGGGACAGGGGAAGGCTACACCTTC.

This chain joins TRBV7-2 and TRBJ2-2; D possibly corresponds to TRBD2 (5 bases). Between the trimmed V and J ends, which lost 10 bases and 1 base, there was a span of 16 bases. CDR1 is SGHTA and CDR2 is FQGNSA in the germline V gene. The CDR3 loop spans 15 amino acids. The CDR3 DNA sequence: TGTGCCACCGCCCTGGGCAGCGGGAACACCGGGGAGCTGTTTTTT. It codes for CATALGSGNTGELFF. Filled out from reference TRBV7-2 and TRBJ2-2, the complete variable domain reads GAGVSQSPSNKVTEKGKDVELRCDPISGHTALYWYRQSLGQGLEFLIYFQGNSAPDKSGLPSDRFSAERTGGSVSTLTIQRTQQEDSAVYLCATALGSGNTGELFFGEGSRLTVL.

This rearrangement joins TRBV6-1 to TRBJ2-1; 9 positions agree with TRBD2. Germline V gene data show CDR1 as MNHNS and CDR2 as SASEGT. The CDR3 has 15 residues. The J segment lost 0 bases and the V segment lost 9 bases, leaving 6 bases of the junction unmatched. CDR3 loop: CASTAGGFSYNEQFF. In nucleotides, the CDR3 is TGTGCCAGTACCGCGGGGGGGTTCTCCTACAATGAGCAGTTCTTC.

The V gene is TRBV13, the J gene TRBJ1-1; D is unresolved. Germline CDR1 is PRHDT and CDR2 is FYEKMQ (reference sequence). This CDR3 is 15 amino acids long. V shed 0 bases and J shed 4 bases, with 12 bases lying between them. DNA of the CDR3: TGTGCCAGCAGCTTAGGCCTGGGCCAGCTCACTGAAGCTTTCTTT. This sequence encodes CASSLGLGQLTEAFF.

V gene TRBV2 combines with J gene TRBJ1-2, with 8 bases that match TRBD1. This CDR3 has 12 amino acids. Unmatched junction bases numbered 5, after V lost 6 bases and J lost 8 bases. In germline, CDR1 is SNHLY, CDR2 FYNNEI. The CDR3 coding sequence is TGTGCCAGCAGGGGGACAGGAAAAGGCTACACCTTC. Amino acids: CASRGTGKGYTF.

The chain links TRBV19 to TRBJ1-2, with TRBD1 matching 7 bases. Germline V lookup: CDR1 LNHDA, CDR2 SQIVND (reference sequence). The CDR3 is 16 residues long. J was trimmed by 1 base and V by 5 bases; bases with no gene match: 10. The chain's CDR3 is CASSPQPGTVNYGYTF. The DNA for the CDR3 is TGTGCCAGTAGTCCCCAACCCGGGACAGTTAACTATGGCTACACCTTC.

This chain connects TRBV5-5 to TRBJ1-2, with 8 bases identical to TRBD1. Germline V gene lookup returns CDR1 SGHKS and CDR2 YYEKEE (reference sequence). The V segment lost 0 bases and the J segment 7 bases; nucleotides outside the gene matches: 8. The CDR3 sequence is 15 residues long. In DNA form, the CDR3 reads TGTGCCAGCAGCTTGGGAGGACAGGGCGGGGTTGGCTACACCTTC. Translating gives CASSLGGQGGVGYTF.

This clone was detected only a few times. This rearrangement joins TRBV6-1 to TRBJ2-2; 10 bases align to TRBD1. V gave up 5 bases and J gave up 5 bases; unmatched junction bases: 5. The CDR3 extends over 15 amino acids. Per the germline V gene, CDR1 is MNHNS and CDR2 is SASEGT. CDR3 in DNA: TGTGCCAGCAGTTTCGGACAGGGGGTTACCGGGGAGCTGTTTTTT. Its protein is CASSFGQGVTGELFF.

The chain recombines TRBV29-1 with TRBJ1-1; D remains unclear. The CDR3 is 12 amino acids. V lost 1 base and J 5 bases, leaving 8 bases between the germline ends. Germline V gives CDR1 SQVTM, CDR2 ANQGSEA. CDR3 protein: CSVEGERTEAFF. Written as DNA, the CDR3 is TGCAGCGTTGAAGGGGAGCGGACTGAAGCTTTCTTT.

V gene TRBV5-6 combines with J gene TRBJ1-1; no definite D call. CDR3 length: 14 amino acids. V gave up 0 bases and J gave up 5 bases, with 11 bases separating them. CDR1 and CDR2 from the germline V gene are SGHDT and YYEEEE. CDR3 nucleotides: TGTGCCAGCAGCTTGGTAGACTTAAATACTGAAGCTTTCTTT. Its protein is CASSLVDLNTEAFF.

Here the CDR3 reads CASSPGQGVNEQFF. The CDR3 nucleotides are TGTGCCAGCAGCCCCGGACAGGGGGTGAATGAGCAGTTCTTC. V is TRBV4-2 and J is TRBJ2-1, with TRBD1 matching over 10 bases. Losses at the gene ends were 4 bases for V and 7 bases for J; bases not matched to a gene: 4. CDR1 LGHNA and CDR2 YNFKEQ come from the germline V gene. There are 14 residues in the CDR3.

V and J are TRBV2 and TRBJ1-5; 8 nucleotides line up with TRBD1. J was trimmed by 5 bases and V by 6 bases; bases with no gene match: 3. CDR3 size: 13 residues. Germline CDR1 reads SNHLY; CDR2 reads FYNNEI. CDR3 in amino acids: CASSSTGDQPQHF. DNA of the CDR3: TGTGCCAGCAGCTCGACAGGGGATCAGCCCCAGCATTTT.

This clone came up once. The V and J genes are TRBV19 and TRBJ1-6; TRBD1 is a possible D gene (6 bases). In germline, CDR1 is LNHDA, CDR2 SQIVND (reference sequence). Trimming shortened V by 2 bases and J by 9 bases, and 17 bases separated the two germline ends. The CDR3 totals 16 residues. Here the CDR3 reads CASSILTGTIGSPLHF. CDR3 nucleotide sequence: TGTGCCAGTAGTATACTAACAGGGACGATTGGTTCACCCCTCCACTTT.